This TCR beta chain was captured in a study of siplizumab effects on memory and regulatory T cells. Germline values: CDR1 LNHDA, CDR2 SQIVND (reference sequence). The CDR3 is 15 residues long. Trimming at V came to 5 bases and at J to 9 bases, leaving 8 bases not matched to a gene. Libraries were prepared by immunoSEQ multiplex PCR; TCRdb keeps only in-frame clonotypes and omits some of them. The sample includes about 120,000 clones, roughly 94% of them seen just once. This chain links TRBV19 with TRBJ2-1, with 12 bases identical to TRBD2. The TCR was taken from a human donor in good health. The sample comprised non-Treg CD4+ T cells sorted from blood. The CDR3 is CASSPPGLAGPEQFF. CDR3 bases: TGTGCCAGTAGTCCCCCGGGACTAGCGGGTCCTGAGCAGTTCTTC.